The 31 T cell receptor beta chains listed next were all sequenced from one sample in a study of blood T cells in healthy people across ages (dated by TCRdb to the mid-2010s). Libraries came from 5' RACE. The sequencer listed for this sample is Illumina HiSeq 2500. The second PCR ran for roughly 7 to 11 cycles and used a J-beta primer mix along with a sample-barcoded 5' primer. TCRdb redid the processing of the public reads, applying fastp at Q25 and MiXCR, and retained in-frame beta chains. Every entry covers one CDR3 protein and lists the most common genes and DNA from its rows. This sample is represented by around 1,000,000 distinct CDR3 sequences; approximately 26% of them were singletons. The ten largest clones capture about 0.72% of the sample. This same sample was also taken into another study, of T cells of mothers and their children.

Source material: blood. The receptor set was obtained from a girl aged 2 to 10 in good health.

The chain links TRBV6-6 to TRBJ2-7; 9 nucleotides agree with TRBD2. In germline, CDR1 is MNHNY, CDR2 SVGAGI (reference sequence). The CDR3 consists of 14 residues. V shed 10 bases and J 3 bases; nucleotides not matched to a gene: 10. The CDR3: CATARERGVYEQYF. CDR3 sequence (DNA): TGTGCCACCGCGAGGGAGCGGGGGGTCTACGAGCAGTACTTC.

The chain uses TRBV21-1 and TRBJ1-1; whether TRBD1, the table's D call, matches the DNA was not checked. TRBV21-1 is a pseudogene segment. This CDR3 spans 18 amino acids. CDR3 sequence (DNA): TGTGCCAGCAGCAGGGTCCGGACAGGGGGCGAGGTTAGGACTGAAGCTTTCTTT. The encoded protein is CASSRVRTGGEVRTEAFF.

The genes are TRBV13 and TRBJ1-2; 8 nucleotides match TRBD1. The CDR3 contains 16 residues. Germline loops: CDR1 PRHDT, CDR2 FYEKMQ (reference sequence). After removal of 6 bases from V and 0 bases from J, the junction contained 9 bases not matched to a gene. CDR3 nucleotide sequence: TGTGCCAGCAGTTCTCCGGACAGGGAAGCTAACTATGGCTACACCTTC. Its translation is CASSSPDREANYGYTF. The full variable domain, in which reference TRBV13 and TRBJ1-2 provide the parts outside the CDR3, is AAGVIQSPRHLIKEKRETATLKCYPIPRHDTVYWYQQGPGQDPQFLISFYEKMQSDKGSIPDRFSAQQFSDYHSELNMSSLELGDSALYFCASSSPDREANYGYTFGSGTRLTVV.

This sequence joins TRBV6-1 and TRBJ1-1; 9 bases are a match to TRBD1. The CDR3 consists of 15 residues. Trimming at V came to 5 bases and at J to 1 base, leaving 5 bases not matched to a gene. Per germline, CDR1 MNHNS and CDR2 SASEGT. This chain's CDR3 is CASSLRTGENTEAFF. The CDR3 DNA is TGTGCCAGCAGTCTGAGGACAGGGGAGAACACTGAAGCTTTCTTT.

The sample holds many counts of this clonotype. The chain combines TRBV7-2 with TRBJ2-5; D is uncertain. Germline CDR1 SGHTA, CDR2 FQGNSA. The V and J ends lost 1 base and 2 bases respectively, with 5 bases between them. The CDR3 loop spans 13 amino acids. The CDR3, as DNA: TGTGCCAGCAGCTTAGTGAGGCAAGAGACCCAGTACTTC. Translating gives CASSLVRQETQYF. The entire variable domain, with the rest obtained from reference TRBV7-2 and TRBJ2-5, is as follows: GAGVSQSPSNKVTEKGKDVELRCDPISGHTALYWYRQSLGQGLEFLIYFQGNSAPDKSGLPSDRFSAERTGGSVSTLTIQRTQQEDSAVYLCASSLVRQETQYFGPGTRLLVL.

Only a few counts were recorded for this clonotype. V gene TRBV20-1 combines with J gene TRBJ2-5, with D possibly TRBD2 on 6 matching bases. The tail of the sequence fits TRBJ2-1 better, so the J call may be wrong. The CDR3 runs 12 residues. Germline CDR1 is DFQATT and CDR2 is SNEGSKA (reference sequence). The CDR3: CSASGLRNEQFF. In DNA, the CDR3 is TGCAGTGCTAGCGGACTACGCAATGAGCAGTTCTTC.

This chain links TRBV7-9 with TRBJ2-1; 9 bases align to TRBD1. From germline, CDR1 is SEHNR and CDR2 FQNEAQ (reference sequence). The CDR3 has 16 residues. Germline trimming cut 6 bases from V and 5 bases from J; bases unmatched to any gene: 11. CDR3 nucleotide sequence: TGTGCCAGCAGTTCACGACAGGGGGGAAGGCACAATGAGCAGTTCTTC. Protein product: CASSSRQGGRHNEQFF.

This chain connects TRBV11-2 to TRBJ2-1, with D perhaps given as TRBD1 or TRBD2 (6 bases each). V lost 1 base to trimming and J lost 0 bases, with 16 bases between them. The CDR3 extends over 18 amino acids. The germline gives CDR1 SGHAT, CDR2 FQNNGV. The CDR3: CASSLGRGGGSSYNEQFF. CDR3 bases: TGTGCCAGCAGCTTAGGCCGTGGAGGGGGGAGCTCCTACAATGAGCAGTTCTTC.

This clonotype was seen a few times. The junction departs from germline at one end; a sequencing error may be responsible. The V and J genes are TRBV6-5 and TRBJ2-3; D is unresolved. CDR3 length: 13 amino acids. CDR1 MNHEY and CDR2 SVGAGI come from the germline V gene. The CDR3 nucleotides read TGTGCCAACAGTCGTAGACCCACAGATACGCAGTATTTT. It encodes CANSRRPTDTQYF.

The table lists this clonotype with a few counts. The gene calls are TRBV27 and TRBJ2-5, with 13 bases lining up with TRBD2. There are 17 residues in the CDR3. Germline V gene data show CDR1 as MNHEY and CDR2 as SMNVEV (reference sequence). The V segment lost 2 bases and the J segment 5 bases; nucleotides outside the gene matches: 8. The CDR3 reads CASSLVTSGGASETQYF. As DNA, the CDR3 is TGTGCCAGCAGTTTAGTAACTAGCGGGGGGGCCAGCGAGACCCAGTACTTC.

This clonotype was picked up a small number of times. The V call is TRBV6-2 or TRBV6-3, the J call TRBJ2-1; D is undetermined. Trimming removed 0 bases from V and 4 bases from J, with 7 bases in between. The CDR3 contains 14 residues. CDR1 MNHEY and CDR2 SVGEGT come from the germline V gene. CDR3 DNA: TGTGCCAGCAGTTACTCTCGTCCTTACAATGAGCAGTTCTTC. It codes for CASSYSRPYNEQFF.

A few counts support this clonotype. The chain links TRBV7-2 to TRBJ2-5, with a possible D match to TRBD1 (5 bases). Germline V gene data show CDR1 as SGHTA and CDR2 as FQGNSA. The CDR3 spans 16 residues. Trimming stripped 2 bases from V and 2 bases from J, with 15 bases between. The CDR3 here is CASSLSSSREQETQYF. As DNA, the CDR3 is TGTGCCAGCAGCTTATCATCATCCAGGGAACAAGAGACCCAGTACTTC.

This clonotype appeared many times. The chain is built from TRBV29-1 and TRBJ2-3, with TRBD2 matching over 7 bases. V lost 4 bases, J lost 1 base, and 2 bases stayed unmatched. Looked up from germline, CDR1 is SQVTM and CDR2 is ANQGSEA. This CDR3 has 13 amino acids. CDR3 in amino acids: CSVVGGGTDTQYF. The CDR3 coding sequence is TGCAGCGTTGTTGGGGGGGGCACAGATACGCAGTATTTT.

This clonotype was detected a few times. The chain couples TRBV5-1 to TRBJ1-2; D is unresolved. CDR1 is SGHRS and CDR2 is YFSETQ in the germline V gene. V lost 1 base and J 5 bases, leaving 12 bases between the germline ends. The CDR3 is 14 residues long. The CDR3 reads CASSLPSGVYGYTF. CDR3 nucleotide sequence: TGCGCCAGCAGCTTGCCCAGCGGGGTTTATGGCTACACCTTC.

In this sample, this clonotype turned up a few times. V is TRBV24-1 and J is TRBJ2-2; no clear D gene. CDR3 length: 15 amino acids. V was clipped by 7 bases and J by 0 bases, with 11 bases between them. Germline values: CDR1 KGHDR, CDR2 SFDVKD. CDR3 nucleotide sequence: TGTGCCACCAGCCCGACACCGTCGAACACCGGGGAGCTGTTTTTT. This sequence encodes CATSPTPSNTGELFF.

This clonotype occurred a few times. The V gene is TRBV9, the J gene TRBJ2-4, with D maybe TRBD1 (5 bases). The V end lost 4 bases, the J end lost 0 bases, and 14 bases lay between the germline ends. The CDR3 runs 16 residues. The germline CDR1 and CDR2 sequences are SGDLS and YYNGEE. The CDR3, as DNA: TGTGCCAGCAGCCCCGGACATACAAAAGCCAAAAACATTCAGTACTTC. As protein: CASSPGHTKAKNIQYF.

V usage is TRBV10-3 and J usage is TRBJ1-1; TRBD1 matches 7 bases. Germline CDR1 ENHRY, CDR2 SYGVKD. With 0 bases clipped from V and 10 bases from J, the junction kept 14 bases outside the gene matches. The CDR3 loop spans 16 amino acids. CDR3 bases: TGTGCCATCAGTGAGTCCCAACAGGGGATCAAGAGTGGAGCTTTCTTT. Its protein product is CAISESQQGIKSGAFF.

This clonotype was observed a handful of times. This rearrangement joins TRBV7-9 to TRBJ2-7; the D gene is possibly TRBD2 (5 bases). V shed 5 bases and J shed 4 bases, with 18 bases lying between them. The CDR3 loop spans 15 amino acids. In germline, CDR1 is SEHNR, CDR2 FQNEAQ (reference sequence). Here the CDR3 reads CASSGPVKGAYEQYF. The CDR3 DNA reads TGTGCCAGCAGCGGTCCCGTCAAGGGAGCGTACGAGCAGTACTTC.

V and J are TRBV9 and TRBJ2-1; the D is unclear. The V end was cut by 2 bases, the J end by 0 bases, with 6 bases between. The CDR3 sequence is 14 residues long. Germline assignment: CDR1 SGDLS and CDR2 YYNGEE. The CDR3, as DNA: TGTGCCAGCAGCGTCTTAAGCTCCTACAATGAGCAGTTCTTC. This gives the protein CASSVLSSYNEQFF.

J is TRBJ1-4 and V is TRBV6-1; D is undetermined. From germline, CDR1 is MNHNS and CDR2 SASEGT. Deletions cut 6 bases from V and 6 bases from J, with 14 bases between. This CDR3 has 14 residues. CDR3 in amino acids: CASSPDGYYEKLFF. The CDR3 DNA sequence: TGTGCCAGCAGCCCGGACGGCTACTATGAAAAACTGTTTTTT.

This sequence joins TRBV7-2 and TRBJ2-5; D unresolved. Per the germline V gene, CDR1 is SGHTA and CDR2 is FQGNSA. Between the trimmed V and J ends, which lost 5 bases and 2 bases, there was a span of 12 bases. The CDR3 is 14 amino acids. The CDR3 DNA reads as TGTGCCAGCAGCACATGGTTCGGACAAGAGACCCAGTACTTC. It is translated as CASSTWFGQETQYF.

This sequence joins TRBV29-1 and TRBJ2-2; perhaps D is TRBD1 or TRBD2 (5 bases each). Deletions cut 3 bases from V and 6 bases from J, with 17 bases between. The CDR3 loop spans 15 amino acids. Germline lookup yields CDR1 SQVTM and CDR2 ANQGSEA. The CDR3 DNA reads as TGCAGCGTTGAGCACCAGGGTGACGGGGCCGGGGAGCTGTTTTTT. It encodes CSVEHQGDGAGELFF.

A few counts support this clonotype. The gene calls are TRBV2 and TRBJ2-3; 7 bases are shared with TRBD2. The CDR3 loop spans 13 amino acids. Germline V gene sequence: CDR1 SNHLY, CDR2 FYNNEI. The J segment lost 0 bases and the V segment lost 10 bases, leaving 4 bases of the junction unmatched. CDR3: CAIWGGSTDTQYF. CDR3 DNA sequence: TGTGCCATCTGGGGGGGTAGCACAGATACGCAGTATTTT.

The chain combines TRBV6-2 or TRBV6-3 with TRBJ2-5, with D unclear. With 8 bases removed from V and 7 bases from J, the gap between germline ends came to 8 bases. The CDR3 sequence is 10 residues long. CDR1 is MNHEY, CDR2 SVGEGT, per germline. DNA for the CDR3: TGTGCCAGCGGGTGGGGGACCCAGTACTTC. This translates into CASGWGTQYF.

Here the CDR3 DNA reads TGCAGCGTTGTCGGCGGGAGTGGTGGGACAGATACGCAGTATTTT. It specifies CSVVGGSGGTDTQYF. The chain recombines TRBV29-1 with TRBJ2-3, with 7 bases identical to TRBD2. The germline V gene encodes CDR1 SQVTM and CDR2 ANQGSEA. The V segment lost 4 bases and the J segment 3 bases; nucleotides outside the gene matches: 10. This CDR3 is built from 15 residues.

The genes are TRBV5-1 and TRBJ2-5, with 9 bases lining up with TRBD2. The assigned J gene may be wrong: the sequence end matches TRBJ2-7 better. The germline gives CDR1 SGHRS, CDR2 YFSETQ. The CDR3 spans 16 residues. CDR3 loop: CASSPTSGLKSYEQYF. In DNA, the CDR3 is TGCGCCAGCAGCCCGACTAGCGGTTTAAAAAGCTACGAGCAGTACTTC.

This clonotype was seen ten or more times. V usage is TRBV9 and J usage is TRBJ2-4; 8 bases align to TRBD2. From germline, CDR1 is SGDLS and CDR2 YYNGEE. The CDR3 has 14 residues. J was trimmed by 8 bases and V by 1 base; bases with no gene match: 5. CDR3 nucleotides: TGTGCCAGCAGCGTACACGGGGGGGCAGACATTCAGTACTTC. It codes for CASSVHGGADIQYF. The full variable domain, its missing parts supplied by reference TRBV9 and TRBJ2-4, is DSGVTQTPKHLITATGQRVTLRCSPRSGDLSVYWYQQSLDQGLQFLIQYYNGEERAKGNILERFSAQQFPDLHSELNLSSLELGDSALYFCASSVHGGADIQYFGAGTRLSVL.

This chain links TRBV7-6 with TRBJ1-1; TRBD1 matches 7 bases. With V trimmed by 5 bases and J by 3 bases, 6 bases remained unmatched. The CDR3 contains 14 residues. Germline values: CDR1 SGHVS, CDR2 FNYEAQ. The CDR3 spells CASSTTGSDTEAFF. CDR3 in DNA: TGTGCCAGCAGCACGACAGGGTCGGACACTGAAGCTTTCTTT.

The CDR3 coding sequence is TGTGCCAGCAGCCAAGTGAGAGTGAAAGCTGTAAGCACAGATACGCAGTATTTT. Its protein product is CASSQVRVKAVSTDTQYF. V and J are TRBV4-2 and TRBJ2-3, with D unresolved. The CDR3 totals 18 residues. The germline V and J ends were trimmed by 1 base and 0 bases, with 17 bases remaining between them. Germline V CDR1 and CDR2: LGHNA, YNFKEQ.

The chain recombines TRBV12-3 or TRBV12-4 with TRBJ2-1; D gene unclear. CDR3 length: 16 amino acids. Trimming removed 6 bases from V and 0 bases from J, with 15 bases in between. As DNA, the CDR3 is TGTGCCAGCAGAATTCGTGAGTCTAGCTCCTACAATGAGCAGTTCTTC. It encodes CASRIRESSSYNEQFF.

The sample holds a few counts of this clonotype. The chain couples TRBV7-9 to TRBJ2-7, with 10 nucleotides matching TRBD1. This CDR3 is built from 16 residues. Germline-derived CDR1 and CDR2 are SEHNR and FQNEAQ (reference sequence). The junction had 6 bases not matched to a gene; V was cut back by 1 base and J by 3 bases. The CDR3 DNA reads as TGTGCCAGCAGCTTAGTACGGACAGGGGGATACTACGAGCAGTACTTC. Translated: CASSLVRTGGYYEQYF.